This TCR beta chain was identified in a study of blood T cell repertoires in COVID-19. Germline CDR1 is SGHRS and CDR2 is YFSETQ. The V gene lost 6 bases and the J gene lost 8 bases, with 23 bases spanning the gap. There are 15 residues in the CDR3. Those enrolled, adults aged about 18 to 95 years, came from some 25 US areas. Membership in each cohort depended on participant-reported clinical history. Per the original methods: Estimated nucleated cell counts came from reference gene primer amplification. Here immunoSEQ multiplex PCR was the method, and the copy in TCRdb shows in-frame clones only, minus some. V and J calls and clone size are as listed in that table; D and trimming were resolved from the DNA. The table lists approximately 350,000 clones, roughly four fifths of them singletons.

Sequences were obtained from PBMCs or T cells enriched from blood (not recorded which). The genes are TRBV5-1 and TRBJ1-2; D possibly corresponds to TRBD1 (5 bases). This sequence originates from a woman aged 50 to 60 who had recovered from COVID-19. CDR3 loop: CASTLGAGNLDGYTF. The CDR3 bases are TGCGCCAGCACCCTCGGCGCAGGGAACTTGGACGGCTACACCTTC.